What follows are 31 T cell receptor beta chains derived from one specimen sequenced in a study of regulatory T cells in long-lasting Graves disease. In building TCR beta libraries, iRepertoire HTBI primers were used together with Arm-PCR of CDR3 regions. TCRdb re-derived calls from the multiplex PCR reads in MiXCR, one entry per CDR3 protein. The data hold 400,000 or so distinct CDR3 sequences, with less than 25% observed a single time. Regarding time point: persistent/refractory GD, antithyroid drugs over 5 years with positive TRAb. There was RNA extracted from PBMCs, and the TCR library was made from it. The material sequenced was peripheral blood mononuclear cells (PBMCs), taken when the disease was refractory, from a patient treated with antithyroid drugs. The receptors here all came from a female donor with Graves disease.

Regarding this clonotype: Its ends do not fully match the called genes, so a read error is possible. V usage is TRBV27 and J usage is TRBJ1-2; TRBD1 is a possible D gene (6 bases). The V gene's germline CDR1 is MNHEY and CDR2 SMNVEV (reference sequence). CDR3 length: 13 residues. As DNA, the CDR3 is TGTGCCAGCAGCCCGGGACAATTCTATGACTACACCTTC. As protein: CASSPGQFYDYTF.

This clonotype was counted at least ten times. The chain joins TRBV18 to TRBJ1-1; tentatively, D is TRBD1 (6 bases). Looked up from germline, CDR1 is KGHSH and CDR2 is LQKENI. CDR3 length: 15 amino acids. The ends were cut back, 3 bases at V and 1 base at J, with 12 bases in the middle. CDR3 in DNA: TGTGCCAGCTCACCCTCACAGGGCGGGAACACTGAAGCTTTCTTT. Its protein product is CASSPSQGGNTEAFF.

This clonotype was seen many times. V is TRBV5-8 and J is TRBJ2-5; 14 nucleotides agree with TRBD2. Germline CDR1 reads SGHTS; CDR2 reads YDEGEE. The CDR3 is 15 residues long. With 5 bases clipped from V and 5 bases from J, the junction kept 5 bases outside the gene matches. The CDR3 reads CASSKGLAGEETQYF. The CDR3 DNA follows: TGTGCCAGCAGTAAGGGACTAGCGGGAGAGGAGACCCAGTACTTC.

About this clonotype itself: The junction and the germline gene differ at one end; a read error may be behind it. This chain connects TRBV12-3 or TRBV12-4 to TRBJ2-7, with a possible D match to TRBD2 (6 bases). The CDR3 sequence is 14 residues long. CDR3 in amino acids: CASSFGGFSYAQYF. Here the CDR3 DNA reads TGTGCCAGCAGTTTTGGAGGGTTCTCCTACGCGCAGTACTTC.

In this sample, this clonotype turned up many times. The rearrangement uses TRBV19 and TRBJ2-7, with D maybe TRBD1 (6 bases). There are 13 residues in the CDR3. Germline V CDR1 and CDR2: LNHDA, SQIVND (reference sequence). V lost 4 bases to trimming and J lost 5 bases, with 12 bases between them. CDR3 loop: CASSTIRGHEQYF. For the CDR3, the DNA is TGTGCCAGTAGTACCATCAGGGGTCACGAGCAGTACTTC.

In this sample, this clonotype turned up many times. The CDR3 loop is CASRSGVWETQYF. In nucleotides, the CDR3 is TGTGCCAGCAGGTCAGGAGTTTGGGAGACCCAGTACTTC. The chain couples TRBV6-1 to TRBJ2-5, with unresolved D. The CDR3 totals 13 residues. V was cut by 6 bases and J by 5 bases, with 13 bases left in between. Germline lookup yields CDR1 MNHNS and CDR2 SASEGT.

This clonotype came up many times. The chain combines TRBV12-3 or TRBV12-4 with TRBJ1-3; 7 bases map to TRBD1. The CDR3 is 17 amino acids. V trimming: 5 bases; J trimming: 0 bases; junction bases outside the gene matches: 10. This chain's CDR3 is CASSRDSEGLSGNTIYF. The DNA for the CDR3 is TGTGCCAGCAGTCGGGACAGTGAGGGACTCTCTGGAAACACCATATATTTT.

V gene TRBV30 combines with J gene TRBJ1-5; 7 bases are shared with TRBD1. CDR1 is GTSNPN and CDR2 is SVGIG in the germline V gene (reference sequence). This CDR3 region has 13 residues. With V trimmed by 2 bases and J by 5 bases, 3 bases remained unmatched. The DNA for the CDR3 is TGTGCCTGGAGTCCCAGGGGGGATCAGCCCCAGCATTTT. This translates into CAWSPRGDQPQHF.

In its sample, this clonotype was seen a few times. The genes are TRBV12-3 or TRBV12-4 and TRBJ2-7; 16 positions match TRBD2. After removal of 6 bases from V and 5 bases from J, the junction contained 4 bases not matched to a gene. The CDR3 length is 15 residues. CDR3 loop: CASREGLAGGHEQYF. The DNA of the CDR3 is TGTGCCAGCAGAGAGGGACTAGCGGGAGGGCACGAGCAGTACTTC.

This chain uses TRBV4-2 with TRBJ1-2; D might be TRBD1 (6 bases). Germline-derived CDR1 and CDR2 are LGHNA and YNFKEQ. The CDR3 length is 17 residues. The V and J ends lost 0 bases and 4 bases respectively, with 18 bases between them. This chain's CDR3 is CASSQDRRGGGGYGYTF. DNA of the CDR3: TGTGCCAGCAGCCAAGATCGAAGGGGGGGCGGGGGCTATGGCTACACCTTC.

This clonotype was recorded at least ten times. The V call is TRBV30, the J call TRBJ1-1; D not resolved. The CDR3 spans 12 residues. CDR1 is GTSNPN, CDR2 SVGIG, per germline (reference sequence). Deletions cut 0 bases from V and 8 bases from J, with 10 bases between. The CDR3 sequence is CAWSVQGLEAFF. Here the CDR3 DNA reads TGTGCCTGGAGTGTACAAGGCCTAGAAGCTTTCTTT.

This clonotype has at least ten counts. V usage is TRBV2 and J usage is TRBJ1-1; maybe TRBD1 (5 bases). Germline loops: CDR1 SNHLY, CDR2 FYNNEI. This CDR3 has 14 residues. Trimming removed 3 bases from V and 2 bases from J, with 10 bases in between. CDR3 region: CASSDLGGNTEAFF. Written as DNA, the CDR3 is TGTGCCAGCAGTGACTTGGGGGGTAACACTGAAGCTTTCTTT.

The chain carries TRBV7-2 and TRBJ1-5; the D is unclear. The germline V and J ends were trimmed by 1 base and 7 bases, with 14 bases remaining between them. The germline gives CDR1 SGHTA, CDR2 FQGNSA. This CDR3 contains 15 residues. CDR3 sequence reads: CASSLGPGSGQPQHF. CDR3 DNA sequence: TGTGCCAGCAGCTTAGGGCCGGGAAGCGGCCAGCCCCAGCATTTT. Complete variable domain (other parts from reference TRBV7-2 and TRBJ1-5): GAGVSQSPSNKVTEKGKDVELRCDPISGHTALYWYRQSLGQGLEFLIYFQGNSAPDKSGLPSDRFSAERTGGSVSTLTIQRTQQEDSAVYLCASSLGPGSGQPQHFGDGTRLSIL.

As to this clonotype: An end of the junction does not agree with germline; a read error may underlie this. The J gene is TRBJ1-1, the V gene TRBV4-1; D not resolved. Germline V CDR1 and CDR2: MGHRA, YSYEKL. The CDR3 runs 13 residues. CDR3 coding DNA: TGCGTCAGCAGCCAAGTCGTAAACACTGAAGCTTTCTTT. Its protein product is CVSSQVVNTEAFF.

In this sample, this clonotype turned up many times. The CDR3: CASSSLSNTEAFF. The CDR3 DNA follows: TGTGCCAGCAGTTCCCTATCCAACACTGAAGCTTTCTTT. The gene calls are TRBV28 and TRBJ1-1; D uncertain. V lost 4 bases to trimming and J lost 2 bases, with 8 bases between them. This CDR3 region has 13 residues. In germline, CDR1 is MDHEN, CDR2 SYDVKM.

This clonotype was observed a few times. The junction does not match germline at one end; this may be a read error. CDR3 in DNA: TGTGTCAGCAGCTCGACCACCCTTCGCTACACCTTC. Encoded protein: CVSSSTTLRYTF. The chain employs TRBV7-9 and TRBJ1-2, with unresolved D. The CDR3 spans 12 residues. The germline V gene has CDR1 SEHNR and CDR2 FQNEAQ (reference sequence).

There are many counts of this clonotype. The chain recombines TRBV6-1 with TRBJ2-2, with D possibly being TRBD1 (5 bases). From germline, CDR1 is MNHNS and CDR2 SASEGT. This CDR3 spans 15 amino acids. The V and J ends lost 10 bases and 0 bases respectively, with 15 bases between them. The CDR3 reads CATDLDTSNTGELFF. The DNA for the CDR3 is TGTGCCACCGATTTGGACACCTCGAACACCGGGGAGCTGTTTTTT.

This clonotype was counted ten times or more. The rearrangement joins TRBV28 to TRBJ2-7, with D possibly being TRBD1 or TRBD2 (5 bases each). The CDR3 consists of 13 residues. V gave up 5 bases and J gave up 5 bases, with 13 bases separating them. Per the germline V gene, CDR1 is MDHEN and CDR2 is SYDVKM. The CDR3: CASSGSGTNEQYF. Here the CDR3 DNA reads TGTGCCAGCAGTGGCTCCGGGACGAACGAGCAGTACTTC. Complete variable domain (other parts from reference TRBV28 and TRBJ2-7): DVKVTQSSRYLVKRTGEKVFLECVQDMDHENMFWYRQDPGLGLRLIYFSYDVKMKEKGDIPEGYSVSREKKERFSLILESASTNQTSMYLCASSGSGTNEQYFGPGTRLTVT.

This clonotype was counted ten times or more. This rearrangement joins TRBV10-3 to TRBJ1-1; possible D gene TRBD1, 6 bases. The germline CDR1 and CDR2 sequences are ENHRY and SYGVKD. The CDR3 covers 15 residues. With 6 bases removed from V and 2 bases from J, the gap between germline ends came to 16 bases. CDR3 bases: TGTGCCATCAGGGGCCTAGGACAGTCAAACACTGAAGCTTTCTTT. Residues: CAIRGLGQSNTEAFF.

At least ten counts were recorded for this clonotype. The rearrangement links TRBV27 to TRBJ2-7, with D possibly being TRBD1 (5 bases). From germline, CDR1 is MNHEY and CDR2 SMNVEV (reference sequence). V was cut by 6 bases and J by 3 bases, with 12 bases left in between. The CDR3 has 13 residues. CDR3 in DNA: TGTGCCAGCAGCTTTCTGCAGGGCTACGAGCAGTACTTC. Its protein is CASSFLQGYEQYF.

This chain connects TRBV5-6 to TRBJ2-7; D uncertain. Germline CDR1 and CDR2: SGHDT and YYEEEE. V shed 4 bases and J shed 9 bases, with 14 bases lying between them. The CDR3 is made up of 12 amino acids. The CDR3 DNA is TGTGCCAGCAGCCCCGGAGTTGGCGGGCAGTACTTC. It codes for CASSPGVGGQYF.

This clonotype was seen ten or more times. The CDR3 DNA reads TGCGCCAGCAGTGAACAGGGAGGGACTGAAGCTTTCTTT. Translation gives CASSEQGGTEAFF. This rearrangement joins TRBV10-2 to TRBJ1-1; possible D gene TRBD1, 6 bases. CDR1 and CDR2 from the germline V gene are WSHSY and SAAADI. The germline V and J ends were trimmed by 3 bases and 5 bases, with 10 bases remaining between them. The CDR3 is 13 residues long.

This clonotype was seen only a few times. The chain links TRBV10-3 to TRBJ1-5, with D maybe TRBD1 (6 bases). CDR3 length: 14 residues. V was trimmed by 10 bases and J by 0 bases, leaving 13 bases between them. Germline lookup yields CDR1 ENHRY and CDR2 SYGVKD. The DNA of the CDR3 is TGTGCCACCATGGACAGCTATAGCAATCAGCCCCAGCATTTT. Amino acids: CATMDSYSNQPQHF.

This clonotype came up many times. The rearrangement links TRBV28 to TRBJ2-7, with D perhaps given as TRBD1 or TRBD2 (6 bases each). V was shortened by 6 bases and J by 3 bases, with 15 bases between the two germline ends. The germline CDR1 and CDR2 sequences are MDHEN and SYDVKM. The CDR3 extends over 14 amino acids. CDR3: CASSGGHFHYEQYF. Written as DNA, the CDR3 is TGTGCCAGCAGCGGGGGACACTTCCACTACGAGCAGTACTTC.

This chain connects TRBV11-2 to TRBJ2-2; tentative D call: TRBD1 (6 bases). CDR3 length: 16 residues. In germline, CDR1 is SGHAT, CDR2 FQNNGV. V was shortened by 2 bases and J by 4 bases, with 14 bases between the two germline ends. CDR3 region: CASSLSTTGRTGELFF. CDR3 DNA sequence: TGTGCCAGCAGCTTATCAACTACAGGGCGCACCGGGGAGCTGTTTTTT.

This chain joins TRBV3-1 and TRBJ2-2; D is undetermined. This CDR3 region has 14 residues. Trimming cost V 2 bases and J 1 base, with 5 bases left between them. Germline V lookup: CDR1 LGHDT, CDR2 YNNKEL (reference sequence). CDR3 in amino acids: CASSQNGNTGELFF. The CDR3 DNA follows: TGTGCCAGCAGCCAAAACGGGAACACCGGGGAGCTGTTTTTT.

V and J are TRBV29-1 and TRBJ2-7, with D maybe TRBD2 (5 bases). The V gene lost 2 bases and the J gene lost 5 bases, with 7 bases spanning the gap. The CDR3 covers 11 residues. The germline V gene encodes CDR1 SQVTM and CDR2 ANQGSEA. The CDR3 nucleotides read TGCAGCGTTGAACTGCGGGACGAGCAGTACTTC. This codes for CSVELRDEQYF.

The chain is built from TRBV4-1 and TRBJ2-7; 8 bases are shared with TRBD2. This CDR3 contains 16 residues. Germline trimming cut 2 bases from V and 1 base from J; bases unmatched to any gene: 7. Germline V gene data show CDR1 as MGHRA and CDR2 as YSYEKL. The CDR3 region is CASSQTPGGPSYEQYF. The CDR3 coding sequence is TGCGCCAGCAGCCAAACCCCGGGAGGGCCTTCCTACGAGCAGTACTTC.

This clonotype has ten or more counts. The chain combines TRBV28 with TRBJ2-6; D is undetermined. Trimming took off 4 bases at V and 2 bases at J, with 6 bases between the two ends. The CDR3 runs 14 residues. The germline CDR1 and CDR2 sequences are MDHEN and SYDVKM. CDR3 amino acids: CASSSPAGANVLTF. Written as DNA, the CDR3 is TGTGCCAGCAGTTCCCCGGCTGGGGCCAACGTCCTGACTTTC. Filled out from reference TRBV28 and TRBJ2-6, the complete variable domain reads DVKVTQSSRYLVKRTGEKVFLECVQDMDHENMFWYRQDPGLGLRLIYFSYDVKMKEKGDIPEGYSVSREKKERFSLILESASTNQTSMYLCASSSPAGANVLTFGAGSRLTVL.

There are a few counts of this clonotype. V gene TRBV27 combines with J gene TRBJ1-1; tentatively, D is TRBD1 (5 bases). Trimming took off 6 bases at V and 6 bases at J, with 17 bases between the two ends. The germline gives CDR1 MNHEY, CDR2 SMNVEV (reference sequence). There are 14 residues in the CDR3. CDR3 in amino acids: CASSPGSLGAEAFF. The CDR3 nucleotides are TGTGCCAGCAGCCCGGGGTCTTTGGGGGCTGAAGCTTTCTTT.

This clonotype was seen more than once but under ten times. DNA of the CDR3: TGTGCCAGCAGCCCATCGGGACAGTACACCGGGGAGCTGTTTTTT. It is translated as CASSPSGQYTGELFF. The chain recombines TRBV7-2 with TRBJ2-2; 7 positions agree with TRBD1. The CDR3 sequence is 15 residues long. Germline V CDR1 and CDR2: SGHTA, FQGNSA. J gave up 3 bases and V 5 bases, and 6 bases lay outside the gene matches. Full variable domain (outside the CDR3, taken from reference TRBV7-2 and TRBJ2-2): GAGVSQSPSNKVTEKGKDVELRCDPISGHTALYWYRQSLGQGLEFLIYFQGNSAPDKSGLPSDRFSAERTGGSVSTLTIQRTQQEDSAVYLCASSPSGQYTGELFFGEGSRLTVL.